This passage covers 15 T cell receptor beta chains from one sample sequenced in a study of cytotoxic CD8 clonotypes in ibrutinib-treated CLL. Assay used: immunoSEQ multiplex PCR; TCRdb lists only in-frame clones, some missing. The sample has around 250,000 clones; under 80% are singletons. Sequencing used PBMCs, obtained after 24 months of ibrutinib treatment. The receptors shown here come from a human donor with chronic lymphocytic leukemia.

This rearrangement joins TRBV10-1 to TRBJ2-7; weak D call: TRBD2 (6 bases). The CDR3 covers 15 residues. Germline assignment: CDR1 WNHNN and CDR2 SYGVQD (reference sequence). V shed 4 bases and J shed 4 bases, with 17 bases lying between them. The CDR3 is CASSGGSGEYYEQYF. The CDR3 DNA is TGCGCCAGCAGTGGTGGTTCGGGAGAGTATTACGAGCAGTACTTC.

This clone showed up just once. The CDR3 nucleotides are TGTGCCAGCACCCGCGGTTGGGGCACAGATACGCAGTATTTT. It encodes CASTRGWGTDTQYF. The chain employs TRBV6-5 and TRBJ2-3; D not resolved. Germline assignment: CDR1 MNHEY and CDR2 SVGAGI. This CDR3 spans 14 amino acids. V was clipped by 7 bases and J by 1 base, with 12 bases between them.

This clone was detected a few times. The J gene is TRBJ2-7, the V gene TRBV14; D uncertain. The CDR3 is made up of 12 amino acids. V was pared by 8 bases and J by 2 bases, with 10 bases between. Germline lookup yields CDR1 SGHDN and CDR2 FVKESK. CDR3 nucleotide sequence: TGTGCCAGCTTAGCAGCTCCCTACGAGCAGTACTTC. Residues: CASLAAPYEQYF.

This chain connects TRBV2 to TRBJ2-3, with D possibly being TRBD2 (6 bases). V dropped 6 bases and J dropped 2 bases, with 18 bases sitting between them. From germline, CDR1 is SNHLY and CDR2 FYNNEI. The CDR3 extends over 16 amino acids. The CDR3: CASSPSVATLTDTQYF. CDR3 coding DNA: TGTGCCAGCAGCCCTAGCGTAGCAACCCTCACAGATACGCAGTATTTT.

This chain links TRBV5-1 with TRBJ2-7, with D unresolved. This CDR3 is 11 amino acids long. Germline CDR1 SGHRS, CDR2 YFSETQ. V was shortened by 4 bases and J by 4 bases, with 6 bases between the two germline ends. CDR3 sequence (DNA): TGCGCCAGCAGCCCTGATTACGAGCAGTACTTC. The encoded protein is CASSPDYEQYF. The variable domain in full, with the rest retrieved from reference TRBV5-1 and TRBJ2-7, is KAGVTQTPRYLIKTRGQQVTLSCSPISGHRSVSWYQQTPGQGLQFLFEYFSETQRNKGNFPGRFSGRQFSNSRSEMNVSTLELGDSALYLCASSPDYEQYFGPGTRLTVT.

The chain carries TRBV9 and TRBJ2-2, with 10 bases matching TRBD2. J gave up 10 bases and V 3 bases, and 9 bases lay outside the gene matches. The germline V gene encodes CDR1 SGDLS and CDR2 YYNGEE. This CDR3 spans 15 amino acids. The CDR3 coding sequence is TGTGCCAGCAGCGATAGCGGGAGGCGGGCGGAGGAGCTGTTTTTT. This gives the protein CASSDSGRRAEELFF.

A word on this clone: Other DNA variants within this sample encode the same CDR3. This chain connects TRBV6-5 to TRBJ2-1; no clear D. Germline V lookup: CDR1 MNHEY, CDR2 SVGAGI. Trimming cost V 4 bases and J 4 bases, with 8 bases left between them. This CDR3 region has 13 residues. This CDR3 reads CASSFDSYNEQFF. The DNA of the CDR3 is TGTGCCAGCAGTTTTGATTCTTACAATGAGCAGTTCTTC.

The V call is TRBV7-8, the J call TRBJ1-5; D perhaps matches TRBD1 (6 bases). The germline V and J ends were trimmed by 3 bases and 5 bases, with 11 bases remaining between them. CDR3 length: 14 amino acids. Per germline, CDR1 SGHVS and CDR2 FQNEAQ. CDR3 sequence: CASSLKGGHQPQHF. In nucleotides, the CDR3 is TGTGCCAGCAGCTTGAAAGGGGGACATCAGCCCCAGCATTTT.

The chain combines TRBV11-3 with TRBJ2-3; the D is unclear. The germline gives CDR1 SGHNT, CDR2 YENEEA. This CDR3 has 16 residues. The ends were cut back, 4 bases at V and 2 bases at J, with 16 bases in the middle. The CDR3 region is CASSSAFRGSTDTQYF. The CDR3 nucleotides are TGTGCCAGCAGCTCCGCCTTTAGAGGTTCCACAGATACGCAGTATTTT.

V gene TRBV29-1 combines with J gene TRBJ1-1; D call uncertain. The V end lost 5 bases, the J end lost 0 bases, and 19 bases lay between the germline ends. The CDR3 extends over 16 amino acids. In germline, CDR1 is SQVTM, CDR2 ANQGSEA. CDR3 DNA sequence: TGCAGCGTTTTACGGTATCCTGGGCCAATGAACACTGAAGCTTTCTTT. This sequence encodes CSVLRYPGPMNTEAFF.

In its sample, this clone was seen a few times. This chain links TRBV5-1 with TRBJ2-7; D might be TRBD2 (6 bases). V was cut by 4 bases and J by 4 bases, with 21 bases left in between. CDR1 is SGHRS, CDR2 YFSETQ, per germline. This CDR3 is 16 amino acids long. The CDR3 nucleotides read TGCGCCAGCAGCCTGGGACTCTCCCTCAATCTATACGAGCAGTACTTC. It is translated as CASSLGLSLNLYEQYF.

The CDR3 nucleotides read TGTGCCAGTAGTGTACCGGGACAGGGGCTTTACGAGCAGTACTTC. This translates into CASSVPGQGLYEQYF. V gene TRBV19 combines with J gene TRBJ2-7; TRBD1 aligns across 10 bases. CDR1 and CDR2 (germline): LNHDA, SQIVND (reference sequence). The trim removed 5 bases at V and 4 bases at J, leaving 8 bases unmatched. The length of the CDR3 is 15 residues.

This clone was detected only once. The rearrangement joins TRBV19 to TRBJ2-1, with 8 bases that match TRBD1. Germline V gene lookup returns CDR1 LNHDA and CDR2 SQIVND (reference sequence). CDR3 length: 17 residues. V trimming: 0 bases; J trimming: 0 bases; junction bases outside the gene matches: 4. CDR3 amino acids: CASSIDLTGGSYNEQFF. The CDR3 region has the DNA TGTGCCAGTAGTATAGATCTTACAGGGGGCTCCTACAATGAGCAGTTCTTC.

The CDR3 loop is CASSLPQGGGYF. The CDR3 nucleotides read TGTGCCAGCAGTTTACCCCAAGGGGGCGGGTACTTC. This sequence joins TRBV28 and TRBJ2-7, with 7 bases lining up with TRBD1. Germline V gene sequence: CDR1 MDHEN, CDR2 SYDVKM. Trimming took 2 bases from V and 12 from J; bases not matched to a gene: 7. The CDR3 is 12 amino acids.

There are a few counts of this clone. This sequence joins TRBV4-2 and TRBJ1-5; D may be TRBD1 (6 bases). The CDR3 runs 15 residues. The V end was cut by 4 bases, the J end by 0 bases, with 10 bases between. Germline CDR1 and CDR2: LGHNA and YNFKEQ. The CDR3 DNA is TGTGCCAGCAGCCCCGGACAGTATAGCAATCAGCCCCAGCATTTT. This encodes CASSPGQYSNQPQHF.